This TCR beta chain was sequenced during a study of cytomegalovirus exposure and HLA in healthy donors. Remarks on this clone: The target antigen is unknown.

A multiplex PCR was run with 60 Vbeta primers and 13 Jbeta primers. Here immunoSEQ multiplex PCR was the method, and the copy in TCRdb shows in-frame clones only, minus some. Of 130,000 or so clones listed, roughly 74% are singletons. Overall study findings and caveats: Judged likely to be a sequencing artifact was a cluster of highly shared sequence variants.

The TCR originated in a man aged 35 to 55 in good health and CMV-seropositive. Sequences were obtained from PBMCs.

The chain's CDR3 is CASSQRRGGRWTGELFF. The CDR3 nucleotides read TGTGCCAGCAGCCAAAGGCGGGGGGGCCGTTGGACCGGGGAGCTGTTTTTT. This chain connects TRBV4-2 to TRBJ2-2; TRBD2 matches 9 bases. This CDR3 is 17 amino acids long. V gave up 2 bases and J gave up 5 bases; unmatched junction bases: 9. CDR1 and CDR2 (germline): LGHNA, YNFKEQ.